The entry below gives a single TCR beta chain sequence along with its context. This sample was taken from a study of blood T cell repertoires in COVID-19. Study-wide background: Sites in the United States, Italy and Spain provided acute and convalescent COVID-19 samples.

The table came from immunoSEQ multiplex PCR; TCRdb's copy has only in-frame clones and leaves some out. The table records 310,000 or so clones, around 90% of them present only once. The specimen sequenced was PBMCs or T cells enriched from blood (not recorded which). The source is a woman between 40 and 50 years old who had recovered from COVID-19.

In DNA form, the CDR3 reads TGTGCCAGCAGTGTCGTGAGAACCTACGAGCAGTACTTC. Its translation: CASSVVRTYEQYF. The chain employs TRBV2 and TRBJ2-7; D gene uncertain. The germline CDR1 and CDR2 sequences are SNHLY and FYNNEI. Deletions cut 4 bases from V and 2 bases from J, with 9 bases between. The CDR3 sequence is 13 residues long.